Each of the 6 T cell receptor beta chains below was sequenced from the same sample in a study of response to subunit inactivated influenza vaccine. In TCRdb, the RT-PCR reads were re-called with MiXCR into one record per CDR3 protein. The sample includes 500,000 to 550,000 distinct CDR3 sequences, roughly 7.6% seen only once; the top ten take about an eighth. This sample comprised PBMCs from blood, obtained less than 30 months after vaccination. The receptor source for this set is a man aged 50 to 75 who received an inactivated influenza vaccine.

This clonotype was found many times. This chain connects TRBV12-3 or TRBV12-4 to TRBJ1-2; perhaps TRBD1 as D (6 bases). CDR3 size: 13 residues. V shed 2 bases and J shed 6 bases, with 10 bases lying between them. CDR3 bases: TGTGCCAGCAGTTTAAGGGCAGGGGATGGCTACACCTTC. It encodes CASSLRAGDGYTF.

This clonotype appeared many times. The DNA for the CDR3 is TGCAGCGTAGGACGGTGGGGCACTGAAGCTTTCTTT. Translation gives CSVGRWGTEAFF. The chain uses TRBV29-1 and TRBJ1-1; D gene unclear. The V gene's germline CDR1 is SQVTM and CDR2 ANQGSEA. This CDR3 is built from 12 residues. Trimming took 6 bases from V and 4 from J, leaving 12 bases between them.

The chain recombines TRBV4-1 with TRBJ1-1, with D possibly matching TRBD1 (5 bases). The CDR3 is 17 amino acids. CDR1 MGHRA and CDR2 YSYEKL come from the germline V gene. V was pared by 2 bases and J by 4 bases, with 20 bases between. CDR3 DNA: TGCGCCAGCAGCCAACAGGGTCTTATGTCGAGGGGCACTGAAGCTTTCTTT. Translated: CASSQQGLMSRGTEAFF.

This clonotype has only a few counts. V usage is TRBV11-1 and J usage is TRBJ2-5; 7 nucleotides align to TRBD2. Germline CDR1 SGHAT, CDR2 FQDESV (reference sequence). The CDR3 extends over 19 amino acids. Trimming removed 6 bases from V and 1 base from J; junction bases left unmatched: 20. CDR3 nucleotide sequence: TGTGCCAGCAGTTTGGTTGCTTTGGGGCTAGCGGACGCCCAAGAGACCCAGTACTTC. Translated: CASSLVALGLADAQETQYF.

A few counts support this clonotype. This chain connects TRBV6-6 to TRBJ1-3, with D possibly matching TRBD1 (5 bases). Germline lookup yields CDR1 MNHNY and CDR2 SVGAGI (reference sequence). V lost 8 bases and J 2 bases, leaving 7 bases between the germline ends. The CDR3 consists of 12 residues. Here the CDR3 DNA reads TGTGCCAGCCTGGACACTGGAAACACCATATATTTT. It yields the protein CASLDTGNTIYF.

This chain uses TRBV29-1 with TRBJ2-1; D gene unclear. Germline lookup yields CDR1 SQVTM and CDR2 ANQGSEA. The CDR3 loop spans 12 amino acids. The V end was cut by 4 bases, the J end by 2 bases, with 6 bases between. CDR3 sequence: CSVAWAYNEQFF. The DNA for the CDR3 is TGCAGCGTTGCGTGGGCCTACAATGAGCAGTTCTTC.